This T cell receptor (beta chain) derives from a study of STAT5B mutations in CD4+ large granular lymphocyte leukemia. Study-wide findings and caveats: No patients shared main leukemic clonotypes, though roughly 27% appeared at low frequency elsewhere.

Sequencing was at survey level. Libraries were prepared by immunoSEQ multiplex PCR; TCRdb keeps only in-frame clonotypes and omits some of them. The profile shows about 32,000 clones, about 89% of them singletons. This clone occurred once. What it binds is unknown. The sample was CD4+ T cells from blood buffy coats. The clonotype originates from a human donor in good health.

CDR3 residues: CASSQGRGNEQFF. In DNA form, the CDR3 reads TGTGCCAGCAGCCAAGGAAGGGGAAATGAGCAGTTCTTC. The chain combines TRBV14 with TRBJ2-1, with D possibly being TRBD1 (5 bases). Trimming removed 1 base from V and 7 bases from J, with 8 bases in between. The CDR3 runs to 13 residues. Germline-derived CDR1 and CDR2 are SGHDN and FVKESK.